The clone carrying this T cell receptor (beta chain) was observed at least ten times. Antigen specificity is unknown. This sample stems from a study of T-cell memory formation after mild COVID-19. Points from the study as a whole: Clonal second-wave expansions that peaked on day 37 had unconfirmed SARS-CoV-2 specificity. A balance of CD4 and CD8 characterized clones contracting day 15 to 85, whereas later expanders leaned CD4+.

Each CDR3 protein gets one entry after TCRdb re-called the 5' RACE reads with MiXCR. Here the sample spans 400,000 to 500,000 distinct CDR3 sequences, about 20% being singletons. Germline CDR1 is MGHRA and CDR2 is YSYEKL. This CDR3 contains 14 residues. The ends were cut back, 4 bases at V and 4 bases at J, with 10 bases in the middle. The chain links TRBV4-1 to TRBJ2-2, with no clear D. This clonotype was obtained from a man aged 18 to 35 who had mild COVID-19 (a few samples of this study predate the infection). Cell type and time point are not known. The sequencing sample was made of PBMCs or a T cell subset sorted from them (not recorded which). The CDR3: CASSLNWGTGELFF. In nucleotides, the CDR3 is TGCGCCAGCAGCCTCAATTGGGGCACCGGGGAGCTGTTTTTT.